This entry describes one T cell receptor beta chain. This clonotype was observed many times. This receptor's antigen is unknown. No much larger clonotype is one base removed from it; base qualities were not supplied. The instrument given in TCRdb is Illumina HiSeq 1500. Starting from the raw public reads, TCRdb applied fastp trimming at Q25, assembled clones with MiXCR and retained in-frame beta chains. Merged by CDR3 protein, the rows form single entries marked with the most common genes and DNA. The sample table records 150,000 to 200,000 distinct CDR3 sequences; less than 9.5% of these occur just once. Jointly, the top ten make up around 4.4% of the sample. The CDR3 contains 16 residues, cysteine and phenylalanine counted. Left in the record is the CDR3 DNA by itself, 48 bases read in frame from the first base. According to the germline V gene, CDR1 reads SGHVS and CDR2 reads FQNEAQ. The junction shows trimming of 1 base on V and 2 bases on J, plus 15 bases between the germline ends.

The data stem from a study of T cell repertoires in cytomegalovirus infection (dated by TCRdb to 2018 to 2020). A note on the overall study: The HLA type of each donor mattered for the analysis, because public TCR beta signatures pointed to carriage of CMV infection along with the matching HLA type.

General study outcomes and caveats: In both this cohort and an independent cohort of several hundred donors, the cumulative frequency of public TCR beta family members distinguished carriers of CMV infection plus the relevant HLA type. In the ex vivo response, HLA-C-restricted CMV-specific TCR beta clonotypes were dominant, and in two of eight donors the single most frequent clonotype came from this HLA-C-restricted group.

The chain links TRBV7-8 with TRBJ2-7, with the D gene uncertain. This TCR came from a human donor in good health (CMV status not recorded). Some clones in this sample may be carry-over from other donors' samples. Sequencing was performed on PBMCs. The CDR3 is CASSLGVGSTTYEQYF. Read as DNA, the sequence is TGTGCCAGCAGCTTAGGTGTTGGGTCGACCACCTACGAGCAGTACTTC.